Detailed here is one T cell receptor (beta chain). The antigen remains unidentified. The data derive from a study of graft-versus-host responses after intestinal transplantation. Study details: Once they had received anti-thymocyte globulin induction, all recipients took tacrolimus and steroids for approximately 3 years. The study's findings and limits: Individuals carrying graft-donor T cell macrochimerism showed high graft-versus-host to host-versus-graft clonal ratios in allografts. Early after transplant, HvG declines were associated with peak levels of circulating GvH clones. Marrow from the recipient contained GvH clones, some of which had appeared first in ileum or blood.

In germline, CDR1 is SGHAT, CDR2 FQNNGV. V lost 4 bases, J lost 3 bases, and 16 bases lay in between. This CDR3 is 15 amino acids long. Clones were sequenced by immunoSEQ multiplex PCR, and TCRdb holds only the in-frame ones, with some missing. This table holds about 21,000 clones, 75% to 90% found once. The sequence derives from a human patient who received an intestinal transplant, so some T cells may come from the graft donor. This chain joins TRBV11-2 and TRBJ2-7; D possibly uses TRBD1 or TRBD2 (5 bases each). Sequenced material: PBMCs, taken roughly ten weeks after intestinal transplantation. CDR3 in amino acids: CASSSLDGAYYEQYF. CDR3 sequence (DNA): TGTGCCAGCAGCTCCCTGGACGGGGCCTACTACGAGCAGTACTTC.